The rows below give T cell receptor beta chains drawn from one sample of a study of OX40 agonist ivuxolimab in advanced cancers. The data were produced by immunoSEQ multiplex PCR, yet TCRdb's version contains in-frame clones alone and is incomplete. The data show fewer than 15,000 clones, approximately 80% seen once. The sequences come from CD4+ or CD8+ T cells sorted from blood, collected in a trial of the OX40 agonist ivuxolimab. These receptors were taken from an adult with an advanced solid tumor such as melanoma, head and neck, liver or kidney cancer. Each CDR3 is given with its conserved first and last residue. Clone sizes are given selectively: once, few, many, or a class where the clone is expanded.

v_gene	j_gene	abundance	CDR3aa
TRBV5-4	TRBJ1-2	.	CASSLDGSSGNGYTF
TRBV5-6	TRBJ2-5	.	CASSSGGLPRQETQYF
TRBV9	TRBJ2-1	.	CASSVNNEQFF
TRBV11-3	TRBJ2-1	.	CASSPTRFNEQFF
TRBV19	TRBJ2-3	.	CASTHWPSTDTQYF
TRBV25-1	TRBJ2-3	.	CASVTLADTQYF
TRBV30	TRBJ1-1	.	CAWSTGFTEAFF
TRBV6-1	TRBJ1-1	.	CASSWDGQLEAFF
TRBV2	TRBJ1-5	.	CASSYSTSGNQPQHF
TRBV15	TRBJ2-1	.	CATSRGQEWSYNEQFF
TRBV10-1	TRBJ2-1	once	CASSGGQPGNEQFF
TRBV27	TRBJ1-2	.	CASSSLGVPDGYTF
TRBV4-2	TRBJ2-7	.	CASSQDGTGEREQYF
TRBV28	TRBJ1-1	.	CASTVEGAPGAFF
TRBV10-3	TRBJ2-7	medium-sized	CAISEGHLASTEQYF
TRBV7-2	TRBJ2-7	.	CASSFGKIPYEQYF
TRBV2	TRBJ2-7	once	CASRPGSYEQYF
TRBV5-4	TRBJ2-5	.	CASSENRGQETQYF
TRBV28	TRBJ1-1	.	CASSPSTGAHTEAFF
TRBV4-1	TRBJ2-2	.	CASSQGLAGDWAGELFF
TRBV19	TRBJ2-1	.	CASSIGLQLNEQFF
TRBV9	TRBJ2-1	.	CASSVVENSGFWDEQFF
TRBV11-2	TRBJ2-2	.	CASSLRQGTNTGELFF
TRBV13	TRBJ2-5	.	CASSGRDGRKETQYF
TRBV27	TRBJ1-2	.	CASSPQGALYGYTF
TRBV7-9	TRBJ2-5	.	CASSLAGQGRETQYF
TRBV29-1	TRBJ1-1	.	CSVLDGRNTEAFF
TRBV7-9	TRBJ1-5	.	CASSLGNGQPQHF
TRBV9	TRBJ2-5	.	CASSPHSAAQETQYF
TRBV7-9	TRBJ2-7	.	CASSTGPYEQYF
TRBV28	TRBJ2-5	.	CASSPRLEETQYF
TRBV28	TRBJ1-2	.	CASSPLPGTGDGYGYTF
TRBV5-1	TRBJ2-4	.	CASSPRQGLAPKNIQYF
TRBV7-9	TRBJ1-1	few	CASSHVEGLTEAFF
TRBV2	TRBJ2-1	.	CASSAIAGVDYNEQFF
TRBV9	TRBJ2-7	.	CASSVAGRGEQYF
TRBV9	TRBJ2-2	few	CASSVGRKLAGANTGELFF
TRBV5-6	TRBJ2-5	few	CASMNPGQTEETQYF
TRBV5-6	TRBJ2-1	.	CASSPGLAGVSYNEQFF
TRBV10-2	TRBJ1-3	.	CASSETGTGNTIYF
TRBV4-1	TRBJ2-7	.	CASSQEGTGGYEQYF
TRBV19	TRBJ2-2	.	CASSIGNTGELFF
TRBV4-1	TRBJ1-1	once	CASKLGDTEAFF
TRBV19	TRBJ1-5	.	CASSQTGNSNQPQHF
TRBV15	TRBJ1-4	.	CATSRDLQAATNEKLFF
TRBV21-1	TRBJ2-3	.	CASTPSGPDTQYF
TRBV27	TRBJ2-1	.	CASSLSGGGLYNEQFF
TRBV15	TRBJ2-7	.	CATRASSGNYEQYF
TRBV6-5	TRBJ1-2	.	CASSYSSTGTGYGYTF
TRBV5-6	TRBJ2-7	.	CASSLQGSFDEQYF